This T cell receptor beta chain was profiled in a study of OX40 agonist ivuxolimab in advanced cancers. Across the whole study: With ivuxolimab, an agonistic anti-OX40 (CD134) antibody, patients were treated. General study results and limits: By week 6 at 0.1 to 3.0 mg/kg, blood CD4+ and CD8+ T cells had expanded clonally.

CDR1 and CDR2 (germline): KGHSH, LQKENI. The CDR3 sequence is 14 residues long. Trimming cost V 3 bases and J 11 bases, with 20 bases left between them. In regard to this clone: Its antigen is not identified.

Autoimmune disease history or systemic immunosuppression meant exclusion. On cycle 4 day 1 and cycle 7 day 1, as well as at baseline, blood was sampled. Using immunoSEQ multiplex PCR, the repertoire was profiled, and TCRdb retains in-frame clones only, with some absent. The table records tens of thousands of clones, more than 60% of them present only once. This sequence joins TRBV18 and TRBJ2-7; D is possibly TRBD2 (6 bases). The source material was CD4+ or CD8+ T cells sorted from blood, sampled in a trial of the OX40 agonist ivuxolimab. This TCR came from an adult with an advanced solid tumor such as melanoma, head and neck, liver or kidney cancer. CDR3 sequence (DNA): TGTGCCAGCTCACCCACTTCGGAGGGGAGGAAAAAGTACTTC. This encodes CASSPTSEGRKKYF.